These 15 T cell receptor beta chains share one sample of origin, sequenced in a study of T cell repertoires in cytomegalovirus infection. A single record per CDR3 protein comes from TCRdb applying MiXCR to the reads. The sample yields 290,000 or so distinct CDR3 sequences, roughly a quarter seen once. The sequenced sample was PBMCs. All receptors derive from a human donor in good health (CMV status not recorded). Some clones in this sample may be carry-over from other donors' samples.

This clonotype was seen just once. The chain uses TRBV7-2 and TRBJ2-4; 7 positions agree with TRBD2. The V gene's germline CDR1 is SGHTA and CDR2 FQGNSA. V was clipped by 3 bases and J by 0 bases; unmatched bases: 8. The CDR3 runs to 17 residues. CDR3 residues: CASSFTGTILAKNIQYF. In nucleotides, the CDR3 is TGTGCCAGCAGCTTTACCGGGACTATCCTAGCCAAAAACATTCAGTACTTC.

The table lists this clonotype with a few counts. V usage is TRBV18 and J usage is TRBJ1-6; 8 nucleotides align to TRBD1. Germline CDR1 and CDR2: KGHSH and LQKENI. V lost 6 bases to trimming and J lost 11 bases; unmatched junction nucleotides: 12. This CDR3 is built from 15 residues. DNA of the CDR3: TGTGCCAGCTCGTTCCAGGACAGGGAGGAGACACCCCTCCACTTT. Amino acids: CASSFQDREETPLHF.

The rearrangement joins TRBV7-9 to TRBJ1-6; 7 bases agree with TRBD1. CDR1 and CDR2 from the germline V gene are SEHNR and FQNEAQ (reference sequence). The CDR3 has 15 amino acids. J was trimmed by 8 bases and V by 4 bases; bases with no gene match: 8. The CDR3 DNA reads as TGTGCCAGCAGCTCCCAGACAGGGATCGATTCACCCCTCCACTTT. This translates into CASSSQTGIDSPLHF.

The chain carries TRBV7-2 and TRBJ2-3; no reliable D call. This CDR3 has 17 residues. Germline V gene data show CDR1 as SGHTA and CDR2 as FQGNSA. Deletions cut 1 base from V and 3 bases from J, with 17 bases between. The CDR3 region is CASSLGISSQVTDTQYF. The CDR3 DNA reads TGTGCCAGCAGCTTAGGGATTAGCTCTCAGGTGACAGATACGCAGTATTTT. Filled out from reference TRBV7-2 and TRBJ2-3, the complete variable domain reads GAGVSQSPSNKVTEKGKDVELRCDPISGHTALYWYRQSLGQGLEFLIYFQGNSAPDKSGLPSDRFSAERTGGSVSTLTIQRTQQEDSAVYLCASSLGISSQVTDTQYFGPGTRLTVL.

The CDR3 coding sequence is TGTGCCAGCAGTTTTCGGTCATCTGGGGCCAACGTCCTGACTTTC. Its protein product is CASSFRSSGANVLTF. The chain couples TRBV5-6 to TRBJ2-6; D gene unclear. Germline V gene lookup returns CDR1 SGHDT and CDR2 YYEEEE. The CDR3 extends over 15 amino acids. The ends were cut back, 5 bases at V and 1 base at J, with 10 bases in the middle.

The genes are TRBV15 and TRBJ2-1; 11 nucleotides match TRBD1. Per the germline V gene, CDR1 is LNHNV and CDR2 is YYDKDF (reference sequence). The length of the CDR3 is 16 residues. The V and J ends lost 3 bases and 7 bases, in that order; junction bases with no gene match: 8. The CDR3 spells CATSRGPGQGANEQFF. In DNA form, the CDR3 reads TGTGCCACCAGCAGGGGACCTGGACAGGGGGCTAATGAGCAGTTCTTC.

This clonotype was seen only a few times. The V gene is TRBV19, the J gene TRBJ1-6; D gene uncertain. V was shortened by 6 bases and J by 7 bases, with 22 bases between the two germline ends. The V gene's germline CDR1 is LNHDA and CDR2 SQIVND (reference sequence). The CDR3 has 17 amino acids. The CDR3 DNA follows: TGTGCCAGTAGGGGAGGATCCAACAGCCGACCAAATTCACCCCTCCACTTT. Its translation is CASRGGSNSRPNSPLHF.

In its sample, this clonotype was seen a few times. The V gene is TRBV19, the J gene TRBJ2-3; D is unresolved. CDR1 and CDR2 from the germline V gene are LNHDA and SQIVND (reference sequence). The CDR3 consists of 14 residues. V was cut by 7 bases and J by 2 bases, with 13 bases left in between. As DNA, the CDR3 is TGTGCCAGTACCATAGGGCCAGACACAGATACGCAGTATTTT. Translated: CASTIGPDTDTQYF.

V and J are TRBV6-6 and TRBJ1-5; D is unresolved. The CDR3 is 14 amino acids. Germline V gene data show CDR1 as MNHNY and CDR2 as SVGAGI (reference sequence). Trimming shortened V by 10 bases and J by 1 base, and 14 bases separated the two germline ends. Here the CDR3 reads CATLAVGSNQPQHF. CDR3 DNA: TGTGCCACCTTAGCGGTGGGAAGCAATCAGCCCCAGCATTTT.

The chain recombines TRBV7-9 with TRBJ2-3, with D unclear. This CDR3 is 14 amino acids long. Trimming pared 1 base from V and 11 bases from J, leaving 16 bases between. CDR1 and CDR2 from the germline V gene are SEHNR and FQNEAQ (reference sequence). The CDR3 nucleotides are TGTGCCAGCAGCTTAGGGACGGACCCCTCGGGGCAGTATTTT. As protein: CASSLGTDPSGQYF.

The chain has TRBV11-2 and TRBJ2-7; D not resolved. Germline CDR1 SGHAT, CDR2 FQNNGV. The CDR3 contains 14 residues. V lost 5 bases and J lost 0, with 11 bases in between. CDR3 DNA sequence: TGTGCCAGCAGCCACTCCAGCGACTCCTACGAGCAGTACTTC. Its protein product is CASSHSSDSYEQYF.

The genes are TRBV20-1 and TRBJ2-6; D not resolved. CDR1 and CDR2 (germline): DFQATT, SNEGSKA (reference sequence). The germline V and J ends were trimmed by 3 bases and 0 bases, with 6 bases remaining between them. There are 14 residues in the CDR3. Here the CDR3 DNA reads TGCAGTGCTAGGCCCCTCTCTGGGGCCAACGTCCTGACTTTC. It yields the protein CSARPLSGANVLTF.

The CDR3 sequence is CASSTTGNEQYF. The CDR3 bases are TGTGCCAGCAGTACTACAGGGAACGAGCAGTACTTC. This chain connects TRBV2 to TRBJ2-7, with D possibly being TRBD1 (6 bases). V was clipped by 5 bases and J by 5 bases, with 10 bases between them. Germline CDR1 is SNHLY and CDR2 is FYNNEI. The CDR3 has 12 amino acids.

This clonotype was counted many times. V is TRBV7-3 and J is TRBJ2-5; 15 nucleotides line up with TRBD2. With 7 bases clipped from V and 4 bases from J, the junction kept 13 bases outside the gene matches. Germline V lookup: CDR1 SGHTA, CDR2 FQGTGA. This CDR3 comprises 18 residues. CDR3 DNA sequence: TGTGCCAGCATCGCCACCGGGACTAGCGGGGGGTCTCGAGAGACCCAGTACTTC. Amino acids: CASIATGTSGGSRETQYF.

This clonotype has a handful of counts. The CDR3 loop reads CASSTSGRYTGELFF. The CDR3 DNA reads as TGTGCCAGTAGTACTAGCGGGAGATACACCGGGGAGCTGTTTTTT. J is TRBJ2-2 and V is TRBV19; 10 bases map to TRBD2. CDR1 is LNHDA, CDR2 SQIVND, per germline (reference sequence). Trimming removed 4 bases from V and 3 bases from J; junction bases left unmatched: 2. CDR3 length: 15 amino acids.